These 20 T cell receptor beta chains were sequenced from one sample in a study of cytomegalovirus exposure and HLA in healthy donors. PCR amplification relied on 60 Vbeta primers (plus 13 Jbeta primers). Assay: immunoSEQ multiplex PCR; the TCRdb copy retains only in-frame clones and omits some. The sample comprises around 250,000 clones, approximately 81% of which are singletons, and about 7.5% rests with the top ten. Sample: PBMCs. The receptors come from a woman aged 55-69 years in good health and CMV-seropositive.

A word on this clone: The sample has other DNA sequences that encode this CDR3 too. V is TRBV19 and J is TRBJ2-1; 11 bases fit TRBD2. With V trimmed by 4 bases and J by 4 bases, 3 bases remained unmatched. CDR3 length: 15 residues. CDR1 is LNHDA and CDR2 is SQIVND in the germline V gene (reference sequence). CDR3 sequence (DNA): TGTGCCAGTAGTACCTTAGCGGGAGGGTACAATGAGCAGTTCTTC. Translated: CASSTLAGGYNEQFF.

The chain recombines TRBV19 with TRBJ2-1; possibly TRBD2 for D (6 bases). CDR3 size: 15 residues. CDR1 and CDR2 (germline): LNHDA, SQIVND (reference sequence). V lost 0 bases to trimming and J lost 5 bases, with 11 bases between them. The CDR3 reads CASSIDRGLNNEQFF. CDR3 nucleotides: TGTGCCAGTAGTATAGATAGGGGACTCAACAATGAGCAGTTCTTC.

This clone was seen more than once but under ten times. This rearrangement joins TRBV30 to TRBJ1-1, with TRBD1 as a possible D gene (5 bases). This CDR3 spans 12 amino acids. CDR1 is GTSNPN, CDR2 SVGIG, per germline (reference sequence). Trimming shortened V by 3 bases and J by 1 base, and 6 bases separated the two germline ends. CDR3 in DNA: TGTGCCTGGAGGGGGGGGAACACTGAAGCTTTCTTT. Translated: CAWRGGNTEAFF. Full variable domain (outside the CDR3, taken from reference TRBV30 and TRBJ1-1): SQTIHQWPATLVQPVGSPLSLECTVEGTSNPNLYWYRQAAGRGLQLLFYSVGIGQISSEVPQNLSASRPQDRQFILSSKKLLLSDSGFYLCAWRGGNTEAFFGQGTRLTVV.

This clone appeared a single time. The chain uses TRBV5-1 and TRBJ2-5; TRBD1 agrees at 8 bases. Losses at the gene ends were 4 bases for V and 3 bases for J; bases not matched to a gene: 14. There are 17 residues in the CDR3. CDR1 is SGHRS and CDR2 is YFSETQ in the germline V gene. CDR3 region: CASSLGRGQGAKETQYF. DNA for the CDR3: TGCGCCAGCAGCCTCGGGCGGGGCCAGGGGGCAAAAGAGACCCAGTACTTC.

The rearrangement links TRBV7-9 to TRBJ1-1; unclear D gene. The V and J ends lost 1 base and 11 bases respectively, with 14 bases between them. Germline CDR1 is SEHNR and CDR2 is FQNEAQ (reference sequence). CDR3 length: 13 residues. The CDR3 loop is CASSLEERDGAFF. The CDR3 DNA is TGTGCCAGCAGCTTAGAAGAGCGAGACGGGGCTTTCTTT.

J is TRBJ1-5 and V is TRBV10-3; 7 bases match TRBD1. The CDR3 has 13 residues. Germline loops: CDR1 ENHRY, CDR2 SYGVKD. After removal of 10 bases from V and 3 bases from J, the junction contained 6 bases not matched to a gene. In DNA form, the CDR3 reads TGTGCCACCACCGACAGGGACAATCAGCCCCAGCATTTT. Translating it yields CATTDRDNQPQHF.

This chain joins TRBV28 and TRBJ1-2; perhaps TRBD1 as D (5 bases). V was clipped by 10 bases and J by 6 bases, with 15 bases between them. Per the germline V gene, CDR1 is MDHEN and CDR2 is SYDVKM. CDR3 size: 12 residues. CDR3 DNA: TGTGCCATCCGGACAAGCTCAGATGGCTACACCTTC. Translation gives CAIRTSSDGYTF.

The rearrangement uses TRBV9 and TRBJ2-7; 8 bases align to TRBD2. Per the germline V gene, CDR1 is SGDLS and CDR2 is YYNGEE. V trimming: 0 bases; J trimming: 3 bases; junction bases outside the gene matches: 5. The CDR3 runs to 15 residues. The CDR3 bases are TGTGCCAGCAGCGTAGGGTGGGCGGGAGGCTACGAGCAGTACTTC. Its translation is CASSVGWAGGYEQYF.

The chain links TRBV11-2 to TRBJ2-1; no definite D call. The CDR3 is 13 residues long. V was shortened by 1 base and J by 4 bases, with 5 bases between the two germline ends. Germline V gene sequence: CDR1 SGHAT, CDR2 FQNNGV. CDR3: CASSLAPYNEQFF. In DNA form, the CDR3 reads TGTGCCAGCAGCTTAGCTCCTTACAATGAGCAGTTCTTC.

V usage is TRBV6-6 and J usage is TRBJ1-5; D unresolved. The CDR3 consists of 13 residues. V lost 5 bases to trimming and J lost 5 bases, with 10 bases between them. CDR1 is MNHNY, CDR2 SVGAGI, per germline (reference sequence). This chain's CDR3 is CASSPRRDQPQHF. The CDR3 coding sequence is TGTGCCAGCAGTCCCCGGAGAGATCAGCCCCAGCATTTT.

The V gene is TRBV29-1, the J gene TRBJ2-5; TRBD1 matches at 9 bases. The CDR3 is made up of 14 amino acids. CDR1 and CDR2 from the germline V gene are SQVTM and ANQGSEA. The junction had 11 bases not matched to a gene; V was cut back by 7 bases and J by 5 bases. DNA for the CDR3: TGCAGCGGGACTATACAGGGGGCAGGGGAGACCCAGTACTTC. It codes for CSGTIQGAGETQYF.

The V and J genes are TRBV15 and TRBJ1-2; D not certain. V gave up 5 bases and J gave up 4 bases, with 8 bases separating them. Germline V gives CDR1 LNHNV, CDR2 YYDKDF (reference sequence). The CDR3 runs to 12 residues. The CDR3 reads CATSEGLYGYTF. CDR3 sequence (DNA): TGTGCCACCAGCGAGGGCCTCTATGGCTACACCTTC. The full variable domain, in which reference TRBV15 and TRBJ1-2 provide the parts outside the CDR3, is DAMVIQNPRYQVTQFGKPVTLSCSQTLNHNVMYWYQQKSSQAPKLLFHYYDKDFNNEADTPDNFQSRRPNTSFCFLDIRSPGLGDTAMYLCATSEGLYGYTFGSGTRLTVV.

The rearrangement joins TRBV5-5 to TRBJ2-5; 8 nucleotides agree with TRBD1. This CDR3 is built from 16 residues. V lost 1 base, J lost 4 bases, and 9 bases stayed unmatched. Germline assignment: CDR1 SGHKS and CDR2 YYEKEE (reference sequence). CDR3 sequence reads: CASSLSSGGGGETQYF. The CDR3 DNA reads as TGTGCCAGCAGCTTGTCTTCAGGGGGCGGAGGAGAGACCCAGTACTTC.

V gene TRBV10-2 combines with J gene TRBJ1-4, with 9 bases that match TRBD1. Germline loops: CDR1 WSHSY, CDR2 SAAADI. The CDR3 extends over 14 amino acids. The V segment lost 7 bases and the J segment 8 bases; nucleotides outside the gene matches: 8. CDR3 DNA sequence: TGCGCCAGCACCCGGGGACAGGGATTAGAAAAACTGTTTTTT. Protein sequence: CASTRGQGLEKLFF.

The table lists this clone with a count of one. The genes are TRBV11-2 and TRBJ2-3; perhaps TRBD2 as D (5 bases). V shed 2 bases and J shed 0 bases, with 12 bases lying between them. CDR1 SGHAT and CDR2 FQNNGV come from the germline V gene. The length of the CDR3 is 16 residues. The CDR3 nucleotides are TGTGCCAGCAGCTTAACACCTACGGGAAGCACAGATACGCAGTATTTT. This gives the protein CASSLTPTGSTDTQYF.

The genes are TRBV9 and TRBJ2-1, with D unresolved. Per the germline V gene, CDR1 is SGDLS and CDR2 is YYNGEE. Trimming pared 3 bases from V and 4 bases from J, leaving 5 bases between. The CDR3 runs to 12 residues. The CDR3 spells CASSANYNEQFF. The DNA for the CDR3 is TGTGCCAGCAGCGCCAATTACAATGAGCAGTTCTTC.

The chain uses TRBV9 and TRBJ2-1; unclear D gene. This CDR3 contains 15 residues. Germline V gene sequence: CDR1 SGDLS, CDR2 YYNGEE. Trimming left V 0 bases short and J 5 bases short, with 12 bases between. CDR3 DNA: TGTGCCAGCAGCGTAGGCCCTCAGGCAAACAATGAGCAGTTCTTC. Its translation is CASSVGPQANNEQFF.

The gene calls are TRBV5-1 and TRBJ2-2, with D maybe TRBD2 (5 bases). The V and J ends lost 2 bases and 3 bases respectively, with 5 bases between them. This CDR3 is built from 13 residues. CDR1 is SGHRS, CDR2 YFSETQ, per germline. CDR3: CASSFGDTGELFF. The DNA for the CDR3 is TGCGCCAGCAGCTTCGGGGACACCGGGGAGCTGTTTTTT.

The V gene is TRBV5-1, the J gene TRBJ2-7, with TRBD1 matching 9 bases. V trimming: 3 bases; J trimming: 5 bases; junction bases outside the gene matches: 9. Germline V gene lookup returns CDR1 SGHRS and CDR2 YFSETQ. The CDR3 is 15 amino acids. CDR3 nucleotides: TGCGCCAGCAGCTGGCCGGGACAGGGTAGTAACGAGCAGTACTTC. It codes for CASSWPGQGSNEQYF.

The chain carries TRBV28 and TRBJ1-2; tentatively, D is TRBD1 (5 bases). Germline CDR1 and CDR2: MDHEN and SYDVKM. The CDR3 covers 13 residues. The V and J ends lost 4 bases and 2 bases respectively, with 8 bases between them. CDR3 DNA sequence: TGTGCCAGCAGTTCAGGGCCCAACTATGGCTACACCTTC. Translated: CASSSGPNYGYTF.